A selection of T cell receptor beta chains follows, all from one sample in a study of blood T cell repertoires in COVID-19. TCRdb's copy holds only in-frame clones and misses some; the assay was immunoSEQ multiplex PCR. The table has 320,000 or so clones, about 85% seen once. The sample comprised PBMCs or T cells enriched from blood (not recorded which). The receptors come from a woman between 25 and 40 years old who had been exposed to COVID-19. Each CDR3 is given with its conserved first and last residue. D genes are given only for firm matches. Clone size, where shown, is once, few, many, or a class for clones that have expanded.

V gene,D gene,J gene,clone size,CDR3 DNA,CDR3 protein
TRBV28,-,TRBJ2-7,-,TGTGCCAGCAGTCCTCCTTTCACCTTAGATGACGAGCAGTACTTC,CASSPPFTLDDEQYF
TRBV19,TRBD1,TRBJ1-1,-,TGTGCCAGTAGCCCCTTTCAGGGGGGCACTGAAGCTTTCTTT,CASSPFQGGTEAFF
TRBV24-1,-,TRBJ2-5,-,TGTGCCACCAGTGATTCAGTCACCGCACATGGGACCCAGTACTTC,CATSDSVTAHGTQYF
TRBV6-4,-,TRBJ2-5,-,TGTGCCAGCAAGGGGGGGGATCGGAAGCAAGAGACCCAGTACTTC,CASKGGDRKQETQYF
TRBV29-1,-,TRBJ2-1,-,TGCAGCGTTGAGTTGTACTCGGGTTGGCTCTTC,CSVELYSGWLF
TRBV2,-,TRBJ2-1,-,TGTGCCAGCAGTGTAGAGCGGCAAAATTACAATGAGCAGTTCTTC,CASSVERQNYNEQFF
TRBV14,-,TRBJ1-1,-,TGTGCCAGCAGCCAAGCACAGAACACTGAAGCTTTCTTT,CASSQAQNTEAFF
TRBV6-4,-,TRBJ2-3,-,TGTGCCAGCTCCGATCGAGGGCGGGCAGATACGCAGTATTTT,CASSDRGRADTQYF
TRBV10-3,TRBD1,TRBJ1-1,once,TGTGCCATCAGGGGGGGACAGGGCTTGAACACTGAAGCTTTCTTT,CAIRGGQGLNTEAFF
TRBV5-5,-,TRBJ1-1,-,TGTGCCAGCAGCATGGACGCGACTCCTATAAACACTGAAGCTTTCTTT,CASSMDATPINTEAFF
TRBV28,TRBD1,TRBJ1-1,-,TGTGCCAGCAAGCAGGGACAGCCCCCTGTAGCTTTCTTT,CASKQGQPPVAFF
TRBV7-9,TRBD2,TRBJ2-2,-,TGTGCCAGCAGCTTAAAACTAGCGGGAGTTGGCGGGGAGCTGTTTTTT,CASSLKLAGVGGELFF
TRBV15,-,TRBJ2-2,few,TGTGCCACCAGCAGAGATGCAGGTTCGAACACCGGGGAGCTGTTTTTT,CATSRDAGSNTGELFF
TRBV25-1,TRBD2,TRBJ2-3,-,TGTGCCAGCAGTGGGACTAGCGGGCTCACAGATACGCAGTATTTT,CASSGTSGLTDTQYF